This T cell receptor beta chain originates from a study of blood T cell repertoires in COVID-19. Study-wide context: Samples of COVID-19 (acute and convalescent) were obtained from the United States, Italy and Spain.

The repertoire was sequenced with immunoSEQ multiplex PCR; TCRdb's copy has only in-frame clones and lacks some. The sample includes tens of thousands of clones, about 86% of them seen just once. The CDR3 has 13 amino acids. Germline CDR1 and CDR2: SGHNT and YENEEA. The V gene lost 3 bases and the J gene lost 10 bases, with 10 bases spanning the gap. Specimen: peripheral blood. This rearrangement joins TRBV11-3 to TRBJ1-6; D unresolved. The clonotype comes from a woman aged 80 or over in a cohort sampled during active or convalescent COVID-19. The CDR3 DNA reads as TGTGCCAGCAGCTTCCTACTGGGCTCACCCCTCCACTTT. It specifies CASSFLLGSPLHF.